The 7 T cell receptor beta chains given below trace back to one sample, sequenced in a study of neurological immune-mediated disorders. TCRdb independently ran MiXCR on the 5' RACE reads; one entry per CDR3 protein. The sample has around 70,000 distinct CDR3 sequences; 4% to 6% are singletons. Sequences were obtained from PBMCs. The receptors derive from a woman younger than 45 with multiple sclerosis.

In this sample, this clonotype turned up many times. The chain couples TRBV5-1 to TRBJ2-7; D could derive from TRBD1 or TRBD2 (5 bases each). Trimming left V 1 base short and J 6 bases short, with 17 bases between. The CDR3 sequence is 15 residues long. Germline assignment: CDR1 SGHRS and CDR2 YFSETQ. The CDR3 DNA reads TGCGCCAGCAGCTTGAGGGGACCCTCACCTTCCGAGCAGTACTTC. Translated: CASSLRGPSPSEQYF.

The chain is built from TRBV19 and TRBJ2-1; TRBD1 is a possible D gene (6 bases). V dropped 6 bases and J dropped 10 bases, with 13 bases sitting between them. This CDR3 is 12 amino acids long. CDR1 and CDR2 (germline): LNHDA, SQIVND (reference sequence). CDR3 nucleotide sequence: TGTGCCAGTAGCATGAGCCAGGGGGAGCAGTTCTTC. Encoded protein: CASSMSQGEQFF.

This clonotype was detected many times. The V and J genes are TRBV7-9 and TRBJ2-3; D remains ambiguous. Trimming pared 6 bases from V and 4 bases from J, leaving 11 bases between. The CDR3 consists of 13 residues. CDR1 and CDR2 from the germline V gene are SEHNR and FQNEAQ (reference sequence). The CDR3 reads CASRSRLSDTQYF. CDR3 DNA: TGTGCCAGCAGGTCCAGGTTGTCAGATACGCAGTATTTT. The full variable domain, its missing parts supplied by reference TRBV7-9 and TRBJ2-3, is DTGVSQNPRHKITKRGQNVTFRCDPISEHNRLYWYRQTLGQGPEFLTYFQNEAQLEKSRLLSDRFSAERPKGSFSTLEIQRTEQGDSAMYLCASRSRLSDTQYFGPGTRLTVL.

This clonotype was counted at least ten times. The gene calls are TRBV20-1 and TRBJ1-2; D is unclear. V lost 0 bases and J 2 bases, leaving 22 bases between the germline ends. CDR3 length: 18 residues. Germline values: CDR1 DFQATT, CDR2 SNEGSKA (reference sequence). The CDR3 is CSARDYSDGLTPNYGYTF. Written as DNA, the CDR3 is TGCAGTGCTAGAGACTATTCCGATGGACTGACCCCGAACTATGGCTACACCTTC.

This clonotype was observed at least ten times. The chain has TRBV11-3 and TRBJ2-1, with 9 bases fitting TRBD1. CDR1 SGHNT and CDR2 YENEEA come from the germline V gene. The trim removed 1 base at V and 9 bases at J, leaving 7 bases unmatched. This CDR3 spans 15 amino acids. The CDR3 spells CASSLAGTGIGEQFF. The CDR3 coding sequence is TGTGCCAGCAGCTTAGCCGGGACAGGGATTGGTGAGCAGTTCTTC.

This clonotype was seen many times. The chain employs TRBV5-1 and TRBJ2-1; D may be TRBD1 (5 bases). Germline-derived CDR1 and CDR2 are SGHRS and YFSETQ. This CDR3 is built from 13 residues. Trimming took off 1 base at V and 5 bases at J, with 7 bases between the two ends. CDR3 protein: CASSLQGDNEQFF. CDR3 coding DNA: TGCGCCAGCAGCTTGCAGGGTGACAATGAGCAGTTCTTC.

This clonotype has ten or more counts. The rearrangement uses TRBV10-2 and TRBJ2-7; TRBD1 agrees at 8 bases. Unmatched junction bases numbered 5, after V lost 4 bases and J lost 3 bases. From germline, CDR1 is WSHSY and CDR2 SAAADI. This CDR3 has 14 residues. CDR3 DNA sequence: TGCGCCAGCAGTGGACAGGGGCGCGGCTACGAGCAGTACTTC. Its translation is CASSGQGRGYEQYF.